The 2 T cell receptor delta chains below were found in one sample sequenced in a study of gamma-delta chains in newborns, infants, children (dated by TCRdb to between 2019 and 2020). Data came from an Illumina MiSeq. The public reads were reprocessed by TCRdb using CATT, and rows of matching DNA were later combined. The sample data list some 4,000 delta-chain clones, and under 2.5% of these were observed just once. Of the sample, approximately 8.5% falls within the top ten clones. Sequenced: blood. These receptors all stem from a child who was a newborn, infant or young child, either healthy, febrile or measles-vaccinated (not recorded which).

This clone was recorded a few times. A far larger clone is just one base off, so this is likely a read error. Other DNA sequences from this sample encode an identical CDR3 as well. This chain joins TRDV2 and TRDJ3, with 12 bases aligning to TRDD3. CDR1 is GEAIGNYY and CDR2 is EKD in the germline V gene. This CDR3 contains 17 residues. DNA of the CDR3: TGTGCCTGTGACATACTGGGGGATACCTGGGACACCCGACAGATGTTCTTC. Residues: CACDILGDTWDTRQMFF.

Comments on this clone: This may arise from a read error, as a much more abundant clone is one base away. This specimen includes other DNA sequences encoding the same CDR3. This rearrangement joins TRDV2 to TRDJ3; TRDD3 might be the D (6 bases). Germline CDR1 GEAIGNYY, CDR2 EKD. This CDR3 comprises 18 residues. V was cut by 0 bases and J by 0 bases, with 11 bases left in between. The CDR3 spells CACDTGDPFSWDTRQMFF. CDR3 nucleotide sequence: TGTGCCTGTGACACCGGGGATCCTTTCTCCTGGGACACCCGACAGATGTTTTTC.